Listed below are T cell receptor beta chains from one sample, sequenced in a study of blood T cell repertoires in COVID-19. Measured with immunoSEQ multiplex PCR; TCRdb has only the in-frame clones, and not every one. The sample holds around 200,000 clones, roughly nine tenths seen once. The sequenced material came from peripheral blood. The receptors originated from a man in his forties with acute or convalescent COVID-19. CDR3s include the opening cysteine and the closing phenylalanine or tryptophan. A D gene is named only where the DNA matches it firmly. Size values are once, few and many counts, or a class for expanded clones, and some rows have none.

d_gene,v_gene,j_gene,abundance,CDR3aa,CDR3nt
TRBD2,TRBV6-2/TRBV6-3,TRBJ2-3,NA,CASSYSIRASGDTDTQYF,TGTGCCAGCAGTTACTCGATTAGGGCTAGCGGGGACACAGATACGCAGTATTTT
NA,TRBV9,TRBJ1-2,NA,CASSVATGRVNYGYTF,TGTGCCAGCAGCGTAGCTACTGGCAGGGTGAACTATGGCTACACCTTC
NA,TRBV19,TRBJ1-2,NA,CASSIQNGGYTF,TGTGCCAGTAGTATCCAGAATGGTGGCTACACCTTC
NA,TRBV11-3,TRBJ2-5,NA,CASSLAVRQTQYF,TGTGCCAGCAGCTTAGCCGTGCGCCAGACCCAGTACTTC
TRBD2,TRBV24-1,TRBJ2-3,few,CATSEKAGGLDTQYF,TGTGCCACCAGTGAGAAAGCGGGGGGCCTCGATACGCAGTATTTT
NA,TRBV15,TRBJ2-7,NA,CATRKGGSSYEQYF,TGTGCCACCAGAAAGGGGGGGAGCTCCTACGAGCAGTACTTC
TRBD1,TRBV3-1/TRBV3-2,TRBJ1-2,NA,CASSQEGQVSSYGYTF,TGTGCCAGCAGCCAAGAGGGACAGGTCTCTTCGTATGGCTACACCTTC
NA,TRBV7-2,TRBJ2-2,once,CASSPTVNTGELFF,TGTGCCAGCAGCCCGACAGTTAACACCGGGGAGCTGTTTTTT
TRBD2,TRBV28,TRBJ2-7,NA,CASSSFGGTSGLYNSYEQYF,TGTGCCAGCAGTTCATTCGGGGGGACTAGCGGATTATATAACTCCTACGAGCAGTACTTC
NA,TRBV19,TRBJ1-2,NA,CASSTQGGGGYTF,TGTGCCAGTAGTACCCAGGGCGGTGGTGGCTACACCTTC
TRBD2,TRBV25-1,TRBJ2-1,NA,CASSGSVAGGLENEQFF,TGTGCCAGCAGTGGCTCCGTAGCGGGGGGGCTCGAGAATGAGCAGTTCTTC
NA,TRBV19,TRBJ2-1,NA,CASSIDRGGLGFF,TGTGCCAGTAGTATAGATAGAGGGGGATTAGGGTTCTTC
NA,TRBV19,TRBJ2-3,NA,CASSIPTGTTDTQYF,TGTGCCAGTAGTATCCCGACAGGAACCACAGATACGCAGTATTTT
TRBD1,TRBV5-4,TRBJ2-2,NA,CASSLMTGGHTGELFF,TGTGCCAGCAGCTTGATGACAGGGGGCCACACCGGGGAGCTGTTTTTT
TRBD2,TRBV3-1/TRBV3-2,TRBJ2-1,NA,CASSQMTSGSNEQFF,TGTGCCAGCAGCCAAATGACTAGCGGGAGCAATGAGCAGTTCTTC
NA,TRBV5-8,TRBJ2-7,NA,CASSFWEPGEQYF,TGTGCCAGCAGCTTCTGGGAGCCGGGGGAGCAGTACTTC
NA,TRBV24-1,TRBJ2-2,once,CATSDTTDRNTGELFF,TGTGCCACCAGTGATACCACGGACAGGAACACCGGGGAGCTGTTTTTT
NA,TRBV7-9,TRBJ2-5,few,CASSPPVFQETQYF,TGTGCCAGCAGCCCACCGGTTTTCCAAGAGACCCAGTACTTC